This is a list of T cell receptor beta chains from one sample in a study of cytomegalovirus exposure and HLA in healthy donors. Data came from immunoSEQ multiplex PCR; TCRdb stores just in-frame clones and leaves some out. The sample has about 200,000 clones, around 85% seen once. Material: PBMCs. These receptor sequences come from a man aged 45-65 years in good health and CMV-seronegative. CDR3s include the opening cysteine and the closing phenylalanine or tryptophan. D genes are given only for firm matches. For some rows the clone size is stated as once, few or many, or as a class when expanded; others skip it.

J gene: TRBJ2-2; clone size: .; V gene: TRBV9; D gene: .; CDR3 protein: CASSVEWRINTGELFF; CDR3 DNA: TGTGCCAGCAGCGTAGAATGGCGGATAAACACCGGGGAGCTGTTTTTT
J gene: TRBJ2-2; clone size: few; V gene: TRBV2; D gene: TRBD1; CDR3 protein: CASRNRGRNTGELFF; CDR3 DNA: TGTGCCAGCAGAAACAGGGGGCGAAACACCGGGGAGCTGTTTTTT
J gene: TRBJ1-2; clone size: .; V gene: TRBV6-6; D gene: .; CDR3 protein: CASSQFEGYTF; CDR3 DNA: TGTGCCAGCAGTCAATTCGAGGGCTACACCTTC
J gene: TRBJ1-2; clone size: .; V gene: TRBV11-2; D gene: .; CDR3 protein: CASSPEGNYGYTF; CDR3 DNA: TGTGCCAGCTCGCCAGAGGGCAACTATGGCTACACCTTC
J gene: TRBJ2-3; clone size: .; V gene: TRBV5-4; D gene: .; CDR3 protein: CASSLAEGSDTQYF; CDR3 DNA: TGTGCCAGCAGCCTGGCCGAGGGTAGCGATACGCAGTATTTT
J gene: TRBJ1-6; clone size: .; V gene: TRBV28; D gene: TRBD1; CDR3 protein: CASRDRDNSPLHF; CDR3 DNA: TGTGCCAGCCGGGACAGAGATAATTCACCCCTCCACTTT
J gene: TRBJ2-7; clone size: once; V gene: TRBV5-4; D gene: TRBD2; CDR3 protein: CASSSGVAGVSAYEQYF; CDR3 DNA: TGTGCCAGCAGCTCCGGGGTAGCGGGAGTATCGGCCTACGAGCAGTACTTC
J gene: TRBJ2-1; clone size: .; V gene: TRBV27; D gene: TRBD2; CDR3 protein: CASSLRLAGGLNEQFF; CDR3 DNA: TGTGCCAGCAGTCTAAGACTAGCGGGAGGGTTAAATGAGCAGTTCTTC
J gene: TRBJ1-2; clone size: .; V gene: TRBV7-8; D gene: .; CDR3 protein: CASSTGGMGGGYGYTF; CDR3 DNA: TGTGCCAGCAGCACGGGGGGAATGGGGGGCGGCTATGGCTACACCTTC
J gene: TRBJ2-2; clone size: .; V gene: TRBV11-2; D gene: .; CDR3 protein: CASSLTPTPRELFF; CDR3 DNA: TGTGCCAGCAGCTTGACACCTACTCCGCGGGAGCTGTTTTTT
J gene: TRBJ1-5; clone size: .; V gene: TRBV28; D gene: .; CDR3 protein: CAIERGNQPQHF; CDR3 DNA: TGTGCCATCGAGAGGGGCAATCAGCCCCAGCATTTT
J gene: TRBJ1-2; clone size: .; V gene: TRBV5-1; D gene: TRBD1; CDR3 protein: CASSLGTGPYGYTF; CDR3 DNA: TGCGCCAGCAGCTTGGGGACAGGGCCCTATGGCTACACCTTC
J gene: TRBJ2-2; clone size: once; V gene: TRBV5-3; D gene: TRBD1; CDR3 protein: CARRQDRGLPPNFQTGELFF; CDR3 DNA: TGTGCCAGAAGACAGGACAGGGGACTACCTCCCAACTTTCAAACCGGGGAGCTGTTTTTT
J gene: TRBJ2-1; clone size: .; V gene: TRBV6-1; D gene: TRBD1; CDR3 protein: CASSLGQGEGNEQFF; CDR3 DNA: TGTGCCAGCAGTTTGGGACAGGGGGAAGGTAATGAGCAGTTCTTC
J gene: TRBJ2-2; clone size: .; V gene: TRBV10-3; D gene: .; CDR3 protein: CATQAGANTGELFF; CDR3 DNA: TGTGCCACCCAAGCGGGCGCGAACACCGGGGAGCTGTTTTTT
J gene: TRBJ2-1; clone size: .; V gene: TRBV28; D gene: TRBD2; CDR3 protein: CASSLSTSGSFYEQFF; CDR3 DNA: TGTGCCAGCAGTTTATCTACTAGCGGGAGTTTCTATGAGCAGTTCTTC
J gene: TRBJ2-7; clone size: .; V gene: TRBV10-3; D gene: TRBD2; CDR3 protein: CAIGGGLYEQYF; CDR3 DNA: TGTGCCATCGGCGGGGGGCTCTACGAGCAGTATTTC
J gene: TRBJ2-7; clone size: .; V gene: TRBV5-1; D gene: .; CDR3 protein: CASSSRQASGEQYF; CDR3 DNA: TGCGCCAGCAGCAGCCGACAGGCCAGCGGCGAGCAGTACTTC
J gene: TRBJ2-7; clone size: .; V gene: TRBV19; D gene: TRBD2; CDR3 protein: CASSPVTSGRVYEQYF; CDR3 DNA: TGTGCCAGTAGTCCAGTGACTAGCGGGAGAGTCTACGAGCAGTACTTC
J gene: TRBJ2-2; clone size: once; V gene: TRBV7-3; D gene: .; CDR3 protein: CASSLQVPGTGELFF; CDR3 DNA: TGTGCCAGCAGCTTACAGGTCCCGGGGACCGGGGAGCTGTTTTTT
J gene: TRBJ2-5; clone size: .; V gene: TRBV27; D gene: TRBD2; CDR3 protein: CASRGRLQETQYF; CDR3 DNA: TGTGCCAGCCGCGGGAGACTCCAAGAGACCCAGTACTTC
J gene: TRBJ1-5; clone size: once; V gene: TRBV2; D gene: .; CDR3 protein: CASSELGPGGNQPQHF; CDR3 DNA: TGTGCCAGCAGTGAACTTGGGCCGGGGGGCAATCAGCCCCAGCATTTT
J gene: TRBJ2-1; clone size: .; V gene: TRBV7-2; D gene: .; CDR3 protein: CASSSSWVEGYNEQFF; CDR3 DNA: TGTGCCAGCAGCTCGTCTTGGGTGGAGGGCTACAATGAGCAGTTCTTC
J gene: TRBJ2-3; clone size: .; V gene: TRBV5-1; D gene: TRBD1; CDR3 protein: CASSTGQGSDTQYF; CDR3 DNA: TGCGCCAGCAGCACCGGACAGGGGTCAGATACGCAGTATTTT
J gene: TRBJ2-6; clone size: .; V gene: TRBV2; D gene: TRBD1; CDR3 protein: CASGDRSSGANVLTF; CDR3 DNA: TGTGCCAGCGGGGACAGGAGCTCTGGGGCCAACGTCCTGACTTTC
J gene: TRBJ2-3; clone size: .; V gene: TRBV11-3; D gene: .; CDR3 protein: CASSLITEDTQYF; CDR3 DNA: TGTGCCAGCAGCTTGATTACAGAAGATACGCAGTATTTT
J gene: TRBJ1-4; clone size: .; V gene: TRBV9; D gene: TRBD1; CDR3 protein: CASSLDRGNEKLFF; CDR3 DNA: TGTGCCAGCAGCTTGGACAGGGGAAATGAAAAACTGTTTTTT
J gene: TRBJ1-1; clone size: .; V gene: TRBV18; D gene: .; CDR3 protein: CASTWDNSNTEAFF; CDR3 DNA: TGTGCCAGCACCTGGGACAATTCGAACACTGAAGCTTTCTTT
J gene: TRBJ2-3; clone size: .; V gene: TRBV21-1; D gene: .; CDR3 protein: CASTKSPGSGTRPLDTQYF; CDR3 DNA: TGTGCCAGCACCAAATCCCCGGGATCCGGGACTAGGCCCCTCGATACGCAGTATTTT
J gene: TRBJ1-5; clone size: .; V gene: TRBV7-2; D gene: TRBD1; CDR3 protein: CASSSSGTGLQPQHF; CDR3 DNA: TGTGCCAGCAGCTCATCCGGGACAGGGCTTCAGCCCCAGCATTTT
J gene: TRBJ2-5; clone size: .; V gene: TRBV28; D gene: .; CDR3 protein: CASSILREQYF; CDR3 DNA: TGTGCCAGCAGCATCCTTCGGGAGCAGTACTTC
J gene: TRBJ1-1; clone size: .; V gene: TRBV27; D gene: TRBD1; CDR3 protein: CASSHNGKGAAFF; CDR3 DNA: TGTGCCAGCAGCCATAATGGGAAGGGGGCGGCTTTCTTT
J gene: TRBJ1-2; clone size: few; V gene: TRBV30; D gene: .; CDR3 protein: CAWSVWGLYGYTF; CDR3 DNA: TGTGCCTGGAGTGTTTGGGGCCTCTATGGCTACACCTTC
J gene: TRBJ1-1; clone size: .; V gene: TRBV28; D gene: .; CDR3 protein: CASRPTVNTEAFF; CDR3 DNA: TGTGCCAGCAGACCTACGGTAAACACTGAAGCTTTCTTT
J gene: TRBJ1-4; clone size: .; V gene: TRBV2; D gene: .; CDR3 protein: CASSGRGGLFF; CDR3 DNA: TGTGCCAGCAGTGGCAGGGGCGGACTGTTTTTT
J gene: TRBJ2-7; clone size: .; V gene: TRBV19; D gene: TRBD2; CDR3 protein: CASSTQRDYEQYF; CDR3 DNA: TGTGCCAGTAGCACCCAGCGGGATTACGAGCAGTACTTC
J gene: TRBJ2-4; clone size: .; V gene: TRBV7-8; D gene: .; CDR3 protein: CASSTQGTKNIQYF; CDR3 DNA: TGTGCCAGCAGCACCCAGGGGACCAAAAACATTCAGTACTTC
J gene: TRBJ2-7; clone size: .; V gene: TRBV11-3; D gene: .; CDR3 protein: CASSVSGSYEQYF; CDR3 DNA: TGTGCCAGCAGCGTCTCAGGGTCCTACGAGCAGTACTTC
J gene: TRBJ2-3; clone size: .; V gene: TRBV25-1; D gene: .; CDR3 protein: CASSDPRNDTQYF; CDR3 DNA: TGTGCCAGCAGTGATCCGCGGAATGATACGCAGTATTTT
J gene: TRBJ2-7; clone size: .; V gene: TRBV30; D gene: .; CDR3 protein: CAWSVGQGVEQYF; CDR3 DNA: TGTGCCTGGAGTGTCGGGCAGGGTGTCGAGCAGTACTTC